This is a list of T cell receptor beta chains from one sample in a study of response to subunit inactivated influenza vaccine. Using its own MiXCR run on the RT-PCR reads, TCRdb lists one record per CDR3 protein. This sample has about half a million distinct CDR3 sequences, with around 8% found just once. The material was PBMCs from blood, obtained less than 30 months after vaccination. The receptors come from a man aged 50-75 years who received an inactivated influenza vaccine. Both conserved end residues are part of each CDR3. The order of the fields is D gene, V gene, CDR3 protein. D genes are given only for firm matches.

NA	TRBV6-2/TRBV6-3	CASVDPPHIQYF
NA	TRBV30	CAWTASPSAISSVQRNEQFF
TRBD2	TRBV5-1	CASSVSGKTANEQFF
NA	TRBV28	CASSEQGSSYNEQFF
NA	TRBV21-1	CASSNGPNPSYNEQFF
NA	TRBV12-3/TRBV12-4	CASSSPSKDTDTQYF
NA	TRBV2	CASSEQGYQETQYF
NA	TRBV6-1	CASSEGTAMNTEAFF
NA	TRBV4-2	CASSQDPAGSNQPQHF
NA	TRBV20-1	CSAPYTRASEAFF